This T cell receptor (beta chain) was retrieved from a study of T cells in Graves' hyperthyroidism and ophthalmopathy. Study overall: Peripheral blood collection took place at initial diagnosis, before any treatment. Study-level findings and limits: Ophthalmopathy was identified by the model a median about 6 months ahead of onset. Ophthalmopathy and stable hyperthyroidism were separated by a 13 V-J model.

Notes on this clonotype: Antigen unknown.

TCR beta CDR3 region amplification was performed from RNA transcripts. HTBI primers were employed in a first-round RT-PCR of the TCR CDR3. TCRdb re-called the multiplex PCR reads with MiXCR, one entry per CDR3 protein. Found here are around 500,000 distinct CDR3 sequences, about 16% of them singletons; the top ten hold around 28%. The CDR3 sequence is 15 residues long. J was trimmed by 7 bases and V by 4 bases; bases with no gene match: 9. Germline lookup yields CDR1 SGHTA and CDR2 FQGTGA. PBMCs were derived from 10 ml fresh peripheral blood. This sequence originates from a woman aged 25 to 39 with Graves' ophthalmopathy. V gene TRBV7-3 combines with J gene TRBJ2-4; 8 positions match TRBD1. Material: blood. The CDR3 nucleotides are TGTGCCAGCAGCTCAGGGGGCAGGGAGTTTAACATTCAGTACTTC. It codes for CASSSGGREFNIQYF.